A selection of T cell receptor beta chains follows, all from one sample in a study of response to subunit inactivated influenza vaccine. From the RT-PCR reads, TCRdb called clonotypes with MiXCR, one entry per CDR3 protein. The data show just under 550,000 distinct CDR3 sequences, 20% to 25% seen once. These records were also assigned to another study, of T cells expressing NK-cell markers.

Sample: CD4+ T cells sorted from PBMCs, taken approximately 13 days after vaccination. Source of these receptors: a man in his forties or fifties who received an inactivated influenza vaccine. CDR3s include the opening cysteine and the closing phenylalanine or tryptophan. The order of the fields is V gene, CDR3 protein.

V gene: TRBV5-4; CDR3 protein: CASSLEDGGWGDLENYGYTF
V gene: TRBV5-1; CDR3 protein: CASSSDTGETEAFF
V gene: TRBV9; CDR3 protein: CASSVASGAEHEQYF
V gene: TRBV20-1; CDR3 protein: CSAPDRGTDTQYF
V gene: TRBV7-2; CDR3 protein: CASSADRGLIQPQHF
V gene: TRBV5-1; CDR3 protein: CASRGQAQETQYF
V gene: TRBV4-3; CDR3 protein: CASSRGANPTNEKLFF
V gene: TRBV28; CDR3 protein: CASSSRLAGGPDTQYF
V gene: TRBV5-1; CDR3 protein: CASSFAASGGGFNEQFF
V gene: TRBV7-2; CDR3 protein: CASSLLAGGTTGELFF
V gene: TRBV5-4; CDR3 protein: CASSSTGLQETQYF